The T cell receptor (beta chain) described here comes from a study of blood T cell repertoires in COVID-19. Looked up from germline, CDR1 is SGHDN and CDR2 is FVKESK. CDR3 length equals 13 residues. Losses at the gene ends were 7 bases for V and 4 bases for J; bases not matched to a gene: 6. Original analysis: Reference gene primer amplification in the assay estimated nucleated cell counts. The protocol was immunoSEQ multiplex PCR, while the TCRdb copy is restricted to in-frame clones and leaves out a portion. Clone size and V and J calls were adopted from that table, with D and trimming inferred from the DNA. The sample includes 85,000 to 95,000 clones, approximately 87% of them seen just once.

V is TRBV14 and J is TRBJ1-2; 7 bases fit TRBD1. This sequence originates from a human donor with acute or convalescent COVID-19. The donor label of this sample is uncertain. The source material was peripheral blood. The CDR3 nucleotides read TGTGCCAGCATCCACGACAGGGCCTATGGCTACACCTTC. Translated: CASIHDRAYGYTF.